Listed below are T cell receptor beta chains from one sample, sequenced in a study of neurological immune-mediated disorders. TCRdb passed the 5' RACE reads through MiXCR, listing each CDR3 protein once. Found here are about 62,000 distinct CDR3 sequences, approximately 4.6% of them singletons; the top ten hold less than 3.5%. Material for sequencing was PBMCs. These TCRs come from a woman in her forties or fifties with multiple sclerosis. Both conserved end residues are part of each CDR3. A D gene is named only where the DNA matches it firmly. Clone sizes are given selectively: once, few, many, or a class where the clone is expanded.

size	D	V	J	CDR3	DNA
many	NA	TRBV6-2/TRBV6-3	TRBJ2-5	CASSYNGRKETQYF	TGTGCCAGCAGTTACAACGGCAGGAAAGAGACCCAGTACTTC
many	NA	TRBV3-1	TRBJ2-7	CASSQEYLSSYEQYF	TGTGCCAGCAGCCAAGAATACCTGAGCTCCTACGAGCAGTACTTC
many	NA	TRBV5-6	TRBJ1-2	CASSFSQRQYGYTF	TGTGCCAGCAGCTTTTCTCAGAGACAATATGGCTACACCTTC
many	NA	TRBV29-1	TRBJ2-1	CSVLRTDYNEQFF	TGCAGCGTCCTACGGACAGACTACAATGAGCAGTTCTTC
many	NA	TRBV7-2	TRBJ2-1	CASSLFINERFF	TGTGCCAGCAGCTTATTCATCAATGAGCGGTTCTTC
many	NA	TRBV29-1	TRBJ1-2	CSVEDPRTGDTF	TGCAGCGTTGAAGATCCCCGTACAGGAGACACCTTC
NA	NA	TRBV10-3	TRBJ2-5	CAIRQLSQETQYF	TGTGCCATCAGACAGCTTTCCCAAGAGACCCAGTACTTC
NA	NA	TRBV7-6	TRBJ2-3	CASSLLRESNTDTQYF	TGTGCCAGCAGCTTATTACGGGAGTCCAACACAGATACGCAGTATTTT
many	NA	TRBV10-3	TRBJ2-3	CAISDPGTSTDTQYF	TGTGCCATCAGTGATCCGGGTACTAGCACAGATACGCAGTATTTT
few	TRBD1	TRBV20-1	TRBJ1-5	CSAREGQFGGYSNQPQNF	TGCAGTGCTAGAGAGGGACAGTTTGGAGGGTATAGCAATCAGCCCCAGAATTTT
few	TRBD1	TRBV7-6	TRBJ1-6	CASSRGTANSPLHF	TGTGCCAGCAGCCGAGGGACAGCGAATTCACCCCTCCACTTT
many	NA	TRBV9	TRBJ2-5	CASSPGAGGARAPETQYF	TGTGCCAGCAGCCCCGGGGCTGGGGGGGCCCGGGCGCCAGAGACCCAGTACTTC
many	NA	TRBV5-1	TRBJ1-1	CASSVQGNTEAFF	TGCGCCAGCTCGGTACAGGGGAACACTGAAGCTTTCTTT
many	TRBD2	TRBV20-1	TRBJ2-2	CSARDRFRGDTGELFF	TGCAGTGCTAGAGATCGATTTCGGGGGGACACCGGGGAGCTGTTTTTT
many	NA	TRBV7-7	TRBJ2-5	CASAGQGLETQYF	TGTGCTAGCGCGGGGCAGGGATTAGAGACCCAGTACTTC
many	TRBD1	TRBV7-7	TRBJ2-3	CASSRQGRTDTQYF	TGTGCTAGCAGTCGACAGGGTCGGACAGATACGCAGTATTTT
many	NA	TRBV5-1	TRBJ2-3	CASSWQGFPDTQYF	TGCGCCAGCAGCTGGCAGGGTTTCCCAGATACGCAGTATTTT
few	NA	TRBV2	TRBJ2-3	CASVRRPFTDTQYF	TGTGCCAGCGTCCGACGGCCCTTCACAGATACGCAGTATTTT
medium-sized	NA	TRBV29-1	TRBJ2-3	CSGGETDTQYF	TGCAGCGGGGGGGAGACAGATACGCAGTATTTT
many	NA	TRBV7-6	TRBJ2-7	CASSLASQGILDEQYF	TGTGCCAGCAGCTTAGCCTCGCAGGGGATCCTCGACGAGCAGTACTTC
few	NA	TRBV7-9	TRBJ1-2	CASSPGRSSYGYTF	TGTGCCAGCAGCCCTGGACGGAGTAGCTATGGCTACACCTTC
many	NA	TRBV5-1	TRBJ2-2	CASSLTDTGTGELFF	TGCGCCAGCAGCTTGACCGATACGGGGACCGGGGAGCTGTTTTTT
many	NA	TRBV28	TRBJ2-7	CASSFRSPGIPYEQYF	TGTGCCAGCAGTTTCAGGTCTCCAGGAATCCCTTACGAGCAGTACTTC
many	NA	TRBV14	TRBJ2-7	CASSQDTSYEQYF	TGTGCCAGCAGCCAGGATACCTCCTACGAGCAGTACTTC
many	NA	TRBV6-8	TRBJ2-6	CASSLSGTTYSGANVLTF	TGTGCCAGCAGTTTGTCCGGGACAACTTACTCTGGGGCCAACGTCCTGACTTTC
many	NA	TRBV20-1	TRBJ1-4	CSAREDIINEKLFF	TGCAGTGCTAGAGAGGACATAATAAATGAAAAACTGTTTTTT
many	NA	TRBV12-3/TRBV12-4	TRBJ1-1	CASASGPPNTEAFF	TGTGCCAGCGCTTCGGGACCCCCGAACACTGAAGCTTTCTTT
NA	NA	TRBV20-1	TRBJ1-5	CSARGTNSRGPQPQNF	TGCAGTGCTAGAGGGACGAATTCTCGTGGACCTCAGCCCCAGAATTTT
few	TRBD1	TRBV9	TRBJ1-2	CASSQGSGQGSYGYTF	TGTGCCAGCAGCCAAGGGTCGGGACAGGGAAGTTATGGCTACACCTTC
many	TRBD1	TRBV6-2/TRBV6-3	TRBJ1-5	CASSSGTGPLQPQHF	TGTGCCAGCAGCTCCGGGACAGGGCCTTTGCAGCCCCAGCATTTT
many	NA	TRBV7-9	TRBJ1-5	CASSLAGRGRVDSNQPQHF	TGTGCCAGCAGCTTAGCGGGAAGGGGCAGAGTCGATAGCAATCAGCCCCAGCATTTT
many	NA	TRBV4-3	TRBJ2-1	CASSQELVRGNEQFF	TGCGCCAGCAGCCAAGAGTTGGTTAGGGGCAATGAGCAGTTCTTC
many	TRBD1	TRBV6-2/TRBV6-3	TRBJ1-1	CASSYPGQGSTEAFF	TGTGCCAGCAGTTACCCGGGACAGGGAAGCACTGAAGCTTTCTTT
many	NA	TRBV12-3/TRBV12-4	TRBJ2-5	CASSFSGARETQYF	TGTGCCAGCAGTTTTTCAGGAGCTCGGGAGACCCAGTACTTC
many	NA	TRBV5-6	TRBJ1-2	CASSLLGPGLDYGYTF	TGTGCCAGCAGCTTGTTGGGTCCAGGTCTAGACTATGGCTACACCTTC